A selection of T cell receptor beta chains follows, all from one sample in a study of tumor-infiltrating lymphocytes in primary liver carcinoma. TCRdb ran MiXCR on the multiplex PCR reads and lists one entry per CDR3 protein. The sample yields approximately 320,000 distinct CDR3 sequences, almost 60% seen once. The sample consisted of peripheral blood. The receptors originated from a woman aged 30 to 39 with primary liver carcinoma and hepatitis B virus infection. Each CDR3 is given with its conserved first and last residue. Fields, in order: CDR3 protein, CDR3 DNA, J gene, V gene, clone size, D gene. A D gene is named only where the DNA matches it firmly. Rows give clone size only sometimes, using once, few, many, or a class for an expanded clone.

CDR3 protein: CASRRYRTSPNEQFF
CDR3 DNA: TGTGCCAGCAGACGTTACAGGACTAGCCCCAATGAGCAATTCTTC
J gene: TRBJ2-1
V gene: TRBV14
clone size: -
D gene: TRBD2

CDR3 protein: CSARDRGYNEQFF
CDR3 DNA: TGCAGTGCTAGAGACCGCGGTTACAATGAGCAGTTCTTC
J gene: TRBJ2-1
V gene: TRBV20-1
clone size: -
D gene: -

CDR3 protein: CASSPGGGHSPLHF
CDR3 DNA: TGTGCCAGCAGTCCCGGGGGGGGCCATTCACCCCTCCACTTT
J gene: TRBJ1-6
V gene: TRBV28
clone size: many
D gene: -

CDR3 protein: CASSRIRDYEQYF
CDR3 DNA: TGTGCCAGCTCCCGCATTAGGGACTACGAGCAGTACTTC
J gene: TRBJ2-7
V gene: TRBV18
clone size: -
D gene: -

CDR3 protein: CASRGYGYTF
CDR3 DNA: TGTGCCTCCAGGGGCTATGGCTACACCTTC
J gene: TRBJ1-2
V gene: TRBV6-1
clone size: -
D gene: -

CDR3 protein: CASSEGRGKNHSYTF
CDR3 DNA: TGTGCCAGCAGCGAAGGAAGAGGGAAGAACCATAGCTACACCTTC
J gene: TRBJ1-2
V gene: TRBV6-1
clone size: once
D gene: -

CDR3 protein: CASSQGKGPTSEQFF
CDR3 DNA: TGTGCCAGCAGTCAGGGAAAGGGCCCCACGAGTGAGCAGTTCTTC
J gene: TRBJ2-1
V gene: TRBV6-5
clone size: -
D gene: -

CDR3 protein: CTSNPNGRANKQFF
CDR3 DNA: TGTACCAGCAACCCTAACGGGAGGGCCAATAAGCAGTTCTTC
J gene: TRBJ2-1
V gene: TRBV12-3/TRBV12-4
clone size: -
D gene: TRBD2

CDR3 protein: CASSFQTGDTEAFF
CDR3 DNA: TGTGCCAGTAGTTTCCAGACAGGGGATACTGAAGCTTTCTTT
J gene: TRBJ1-1
V gene: TRBV12-3/TRBV12-4
clone size: -
D gene: TRBD1

CDR3 protein: CASSPAALDTEAFF
CDR3 DNA: TGTGCCAGCAGTCCCGCTGCCCTAGACACTGAAGCTTTCTTT
J gene: TRBJ1-1
V gene: TRBV28
clone size: -
D gene: -

CDR3 protein: CASSYTWTSGNTIYF
CDR3 DNA: TGTGCCAGCAGCTACACTTGGACGTCTGGAAACACCATATATTTT
J gene: TRBJ1-3
V gene: TRBV13
clone size: -
D gene: -

CDR3 protein: CASSRVTGELFF
CDR3 DNA: TGTGCCAGCAGTCGAGTCACCGGGGAGCTGTTTTTT
J gene: TRBJ2-2
V gene: TRBV28
clone size: -
D gene: -

CDR3 protein: CASSRGSGSFAGMQYF
CDR3 DNA: TGTGCCAGTAGCCGCGGAAGCGGGAGCTTCGCAGGTATGCAGTATTTT
J gene: TRBJ2-3
V gene: TRBV11-3
clone size: once
D gene: TRBD2

CDR3 protein: CASSPSGSSYGQYF
CDR3 DNA: TGTGCCAGCAGTCCTAGCGGGAGCTCCTACGGGCAGTACTTC
J gene: TRBJ2-7
V gene: TRBV6-5
clone size: -
D gene: TRBD2

CDR3 protein: CASSQGGPEAGGYTF
CDR3 DNA: TGTGCCAGCAGCCAAGGGGGCCCAGAGGCTGGCGGCTACACCTTC
J gene: TRBJ1-2
V gene: TRBV4-2
clone size: -
D gene: -

CDR3 protein: CATSDPGAAPGGYTF
CDR3 DNA: TGTGCCACCAGTGACCCCGGAGCAGCTCCCGGGGGCTACACCTTC
J gene: TRBJ1-2
V gene: TRBV24-1
clone size: -
D gene: -

CDR3 protein: CAWSVLGRETQYF
CDR3 DNA: TGTGCCTGGAGTGTGTTGGGTAGAGAGACCCAGTACTTC
J gene: TRBJ2-5
V gene: TRBV30
clone size: -
D gene: -

CDR3 protein: CTSSQDGTSALFEQFF
CDR3 DNA: TGCACCAGCAGCCAGGACGGGACTAGCGCATTGTTTGAGCAGTTCTTC
J gene: TRBJ2-1
V gene: TRBV11-2
clone size: -
D gene: TRBD2

CDR3 protein: CSLTVGGYGSYNEQFF
CDR3 DNA: TGCAGCCTGACAGTGGGGGGTTATGGCTCCTACAATGAGCAGTTCTTC
J gene: TRBJ2-1
V gene: TRBV29-1
clone size: many
D gene: -

CDR3 protein: CASSYVTVKYNEQFF
CDR3 DNA: TGTGCCAGCAGTTACGTAACGGTGAAATACAATGAGCAGTTCTTC
J gene: TRBJ2-1
V gene: TRBV6-5
clone size: -
D gene: -

CDR3 protein: CASSLSHLVGEQFF
CDR3 DNA: TGTGCCAGCAGCTTATCTCATTTGGTCGGTGAGCAGTTCTTC
J gene: TRBJ2-1
V gene: TRBV7-9
clone size: -
D gene: -

CDR3 protein: CASNYPGLATAGELFF
CDR3 DNA: TGTGCCAGCAACTATCCGGGACTAGCGACCGCCGGGGAGCTGTTTTTT
J gene: TRBJ2-2
V gene: TRBV6-2/TRBV6-3
clone size: many
D gene: TRBD2

CDR3 protein: CASSSWTSGLAKNIQYF
CDR3 DNA: TGTGCCAGCAGTTCCTGGACTAGCGGCCTAGCCAAAAACATTCAGTACTTC
J gene: TRBJ2-4
V gene: TRBV28
clone size: -
D gene: TRBD2

CDR3 protein: CASISGFTGELFF
CDR3 DNA: TGTGCCAGCATCTCTGGGTTTACCGGGGAGCTGTTTTTT
J gene: TRBJ2-2
V gene: TRBV11-2
clone size: -
D gene: -

CDR3 protein: CASSQVWGTTLLEQYF
CDR3 DNA: TGCGCCAGCAGCCAAGTGTGGGGGACAACACTTCTCGAGCAGTACTTC
J gene: TRBJ2-7
V gene: TRBV4-1
clone size: many
D gene: -

CDR3 protein: CASSSGRASPLF
CDR3 DNA: TGTGCCAGTTCTAGCGGGAGGGCCTCCCCCCTCTTC
J gene: TRBJ2-1
V gene: TRBV11-2
clone size: many
D gene: TRBD2

CDR3 protein: CASAGSGMNTEAFF
CDR3 DNA: TGTGCTAGTGCCGGGTCAGGGATGAACACTGAAGCTTTCTTT
J gene: TRBJ1-1
V gene: TRBV12-5
clone size: -
D gene: -

CDR3 protein: CASSPPAYNEQFF
CDR3 DNA: TGTGCCAGCAGTCCCCCGGCCTACAATGAGCAGTTCTTC
J gene: TRBJ2-1
V gene: TRBV28
clone size: -
D gene: -

CDR3 protein: CASSLLSLAGFGTDTQYF
CDR3 DNA: TGTGCCAGCAGCTTATTGTCGCTAGCGGGATTCGGCACAGATACGCAGTATTTT
J gene: TRBJ2-3
V gene: TRBV11-2
clone size: -
D gene: TRBD2

CDR3 protein: CASSIRRLRTGELFF
CDR3 DNA: TGTGCCAGCAGTATCAGGAGGCTTAGGACCGGGGAGCTGTTTTTT
J gene: TRBJ2-2
V gene: TRBV28
clone size: once
D gene: -

CDR3 protein: CASRQFNEQFF
CDR3 DNA: TGTGCCAGCAGACAGTTTAATGAGCAGTTCTTC
J gene: TRBJ2-1
V gene: TRBV11-3
clone size: once
D gene: -

CDR3 protein: CSARMGEELFF
CDR3 DNA: TGCAGTGCTAGAATGGGAGAGGAGCTGTTTTTT
J gene: TRBJ2-2
V gene: TRBV20-1
clone size: -
D gene: -

CDR3 protein: CASNQDSAPYNEQFF
CDR3 DNA: TGCGCCAGCAACCAAGATAGCGCACCCTACAATGAGCAGTTCTTC
J gene: TRBJ2-1
V gene: TRBV4-3
clone size: -
D gene: -

CDR3 protein: CASSYHTTDSGANVLTF
CDR3 DNA: TGTGCCAGCAGTTACCATACGACAGACTCTGGGGCCAACGTCCTGACTTTC
J gene: TRBJ2-6
V gene: TRBV6-2/TRBV6-3
clone size: few
D gene: -

CDR3 protein: CASRTSGIGSEQYF
CDR3 DNA: TGTGCCAGCAGGACTAGCGGGATAGGGAGCGAGCAGTACTTC
J gene: TRBJ2-7
V gene: TRBV6-1
clone size: few
D gene: TRBD2

CDR3 protein: CASSTGQGGYEQYF
CDR3 DNA: TGTGCCAGCAGCACGGGACAGGGGGGCTACGAGCAGTACTTC
J gene: TRBJ2-7
V gene: TRBV28
clone size: -
D gene: TRBD1

CDR3 protein: CASTSKPHYEQYF
CDR3 DNA: TGTGCCAGCACATCTAAGCCCCACTACGAGCAGTACTTC
J gene: TRBJ2-7
V gene: TRBV13
clone size: -
D gene: -

CDR3 protein: CASSPQDRPGTEAFF
CDR3 DNA: TGTGCCAGCAGCCCACAAGACAGGCCAGGCACTGAAGCTTTCTTT
J gene: TRBJ1-1
V gene: TRBV7-8
clone size: few
D gene: -

CDR3 protein: CASSPWRGRIDTQYF
CDR3 DNA: TGTGCAAGCAGTCCCTGGCGGGGCCGGATAGATACGCAGTATTTT
J gene: TRBJ2-3
V gene: TRBV28
clone size: -
D gene: -

CDR3 protein: CASSQDDLYGDSPLHF
CDR3 DNA: TGCGCCAGCAGCCAAGATGATCTATACGGTGATTCACCCCTCCACTTT
J gene: TRBJ1-6
V gene: TRBV4-3
clone size: many
D gene: -

CDR3 protein: CASSFGGLRRDRAGGLFF
CDR3 DNA: TGTGCCAGCAGTTTCGGGGGACTACGGAGGGATAGGGCCGGGGGGCTGTTTTTT
J gene: TRBJ2-2
V gene: TRBV11-3
clone size: -
D gene: TRBD2

CDR3 protein: CASSQGANGSWNEQFF
CDR3 DNA: TGCGCCAGCAGCCAGGGGGCCAACGGGAGTTGGAATGAGCAGTTCTTC
J gene: TRBJ2-1
V gene: TRBV4-1
clone size: -
D gene: -

CDR3 protein: CASSNPPGEQYF
CDR3 DNA: TGTGCCAGCAGCAACCCGCCGGGTGAGCAGTACTTC
J gene: TRBJ2-7
V gene: TRBV6-2/TRBV6-3
clone size: many
D gene: -

CDR3 protein: CGSSLGTVNTEAFF
CDR3 DNA: TGTGGCAGCAGTTTAGGAACGGTGAACACTGAAGCTTTCTTT
J gene: TRBJ1-1
V gene: TRBV7-8
clone size: -
D gene: -

CDR3 protein: CVSSGLAGPPYEQYF
CDR3 DNA: TGTGTCAGCAGCGGACTAGCGGGACCCCCCTACGAGCAGTACTTC
J gene: TRBJ2-7
V gene: TRBV6-2/TRBV6-3
clone size: few
D gene: TRBD2

CDR3 protein: CASSPTSGRAADAQYF
CDR3 DNA: TGCGCCAGCAGCCCAACTAGCGGGAGGGCGGCAGATGCGCAGTATTTT
J gene: TRBJ2-3
V gene: TRBV11-2
clone size: -
D gene: TRBD2

CDR3 protein: CASSFQGQGTNEQYF
CDR3 DNA: TGTGCCAGCAGCTTCCAGGGACAGGGGACGAACGAGCAGTACTTC
J gene: TRBJ2-7
V gene: TRBV5-8
clone size: -
D gene: TRBD1

CDR3 protein: CASSQEGEEAQYF
CDR3 DNA: TGCGCCAGCAGCCAAGAGGGCGAAGAGGCCCAGTACTTC
J gene: TRBJ2-5
V gene: TRBV4-3
clone size: once
D gene: -

CDR3 protein: CATSYRGSNYGYTF
CDR3 DNA: TGTGCCACCAGTTACAGGGGGTCCAACTATGGCTACACTTTC
J gene: TRBJ1-2
V gene: TRBV12-3/TRBV12-4
clone size: -
D gene: TRBD1

CDR3 protein: CVSSRIGNGTSNYGYTF
CDR3 DNA: TGTGTCAGCAGCCGCATAGGAAACGGGACGTCTAACTATGGCTACACCTTC
J gene: TRBJ1-2
V gene: TRBV11-2
clone size: -
D gene: -

CDR3 protein: CASSTGPGLFAKNIQYF
CDR3 DNA: TGTGCCAGCAGTACCGGTCCCGGCTTATTTGCCAAAAACATTCAGTACTTC
J gene: TRBJ2-4
V gene: TRBV6-5
clone size: -
D gene: -

CDR3 protein: CASSFDPGMNTEAFF
CDR3 DNA: TGTGCCAGCAGCTTCGACCCCGGGATGAACACTGAAGCTTTCTTT
J gene: TRBJ1-1
V gene: TRBV7-8
clone size: many
D gene: -

CDR3 protein: CASSYDRGNTEAFF
CDR3 DNA: TGTGCCAGCAGTTACGACAGGGGTAACACTGAAGCTTTCTTT
J gene: TRBJ1-1
V gene: TRBV6-5
clone size: -
D gene: TRBD1

CDR3 protein: CASSPLLFNGRGPGEQFF
CDR3 DNA: TGTGCCAGCAGCCCCCTCCTGTTTAACGGGAGGGGCCCGGGTGAGCAGTTCTTC
J gene: TRBJ2-1
V gene: TRBV13
clone size: once
D gene: TRBD2

CDR3 protein: CVSTTEGLVGEQFF
CDR3 DNA: TGTGTCAGCACAACTGAGGGACTAGTTGGCGAGCAGTTCTTC
J gene: TRBJ2-1
V gene: TRBV21-1
clone size: -
D gene: -

CDR3 protein: CASSPRSADTQYF
CDR3 DNA: TGCGCCAGCAGCCCCAGATCGGCAGATACGCAGTATTTT
J gene: TRBJ2-3
V gene: TRBV4-3
clone size: few
D gene: -